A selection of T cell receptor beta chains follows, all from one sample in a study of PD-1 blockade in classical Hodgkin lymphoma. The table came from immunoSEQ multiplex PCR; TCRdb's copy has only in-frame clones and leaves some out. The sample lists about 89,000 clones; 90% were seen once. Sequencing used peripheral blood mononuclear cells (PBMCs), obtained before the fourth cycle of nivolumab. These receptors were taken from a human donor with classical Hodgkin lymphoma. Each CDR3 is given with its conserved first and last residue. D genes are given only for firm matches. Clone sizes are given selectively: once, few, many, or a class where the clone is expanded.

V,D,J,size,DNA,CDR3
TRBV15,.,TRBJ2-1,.,TGTGCCACCAGCCTATGGACGGGGTCCCTTGGTGCGGAGCAGTTCTTC,CATSLWTGSLGAEQFF
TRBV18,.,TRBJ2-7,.,TGTGCCAGCTCACCACTCCCGTCTCTCCATTACGAGCAGTACTTC,CASSPLPSLHYEQYF
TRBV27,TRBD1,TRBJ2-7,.,TGTGCCAGCAGTCCCTATGGACAGGGAGACTACGAGCAGTACTTC,CASSPYGQGDYEQYF
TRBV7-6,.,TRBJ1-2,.,TGTGCCAGCAGCTTTTACGGTCCTAACTATGGCTACACCTTC,CASSFYGPNYGYTF
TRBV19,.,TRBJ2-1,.,TGTGCCAGTAGTATTGGCGGGTACAATGAGCAGTTCTTC,CASSIGGYNEQFF
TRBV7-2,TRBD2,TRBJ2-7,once,TGTGCCAGCAGCCGCTCAGCGGGGGTAGCGACCTACGAGCAGTACTTC,CASSRSAGVATYEQYF
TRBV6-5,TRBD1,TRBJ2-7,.,TGTGCCAGCAGGACAGGGTCAATTCCCTACGAGCAGTACTTC,CASRTGSIPYEQYF
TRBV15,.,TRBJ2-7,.,TGTGCCACCAGCAGAGGAGGGTGGAGCTCCTACGAGCAGTACTTC,CATSRGGWSSYEQYF
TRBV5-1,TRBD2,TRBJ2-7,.,TGCGCCAGCAGCTCGGGACTAGCGGGGGGCCTATCCTACGAGCAGTACTTC,CASSSGLAGGLSYEQYF
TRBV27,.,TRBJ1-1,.,TGTGCCAGCAGTCCGGGATTCCTGGTGGGCACTGAAGCTTTCTTT,CASSPGFLVGTEAFF
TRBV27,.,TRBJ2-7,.,TGTGCCAGCAGTTTCATCAGGGGCGAGCAGTACTTC,CASSFIRGEQYF
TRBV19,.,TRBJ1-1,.,TGTGCCAGTAGTTACCAGGCAGGGTTTAACACTGAAGCTTTCTTT,CASSYQAGFNTEAFF
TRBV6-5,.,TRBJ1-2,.,TGTGCCAGCAGACTCGGCCCCCATAAAAACTATGGCTACACCTTC,CASRLGPHKNYGYTF
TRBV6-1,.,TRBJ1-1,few,TGTGCCAGCGAGGCAGGGGCGATGAACACTGAAGCTTTCTTT,CASEAGAMNTEAFF
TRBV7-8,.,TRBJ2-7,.,TGTGCCAGCAGCTTAAACATCGGGGGGCCCTCCTACGAGCAGTACTTC,CASSLNIGGPSYEQYF
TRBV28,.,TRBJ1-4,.,TGTGCCAGCAGCCAAACAGGGAACAATGAAAAACTGTTTTTT,CASSQTGNNEKLFF
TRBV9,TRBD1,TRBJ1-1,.,TGTGCCAGCAGACCTTCCGGGACAGGGGCACGGGCTTTCTTT,CASRPSGTGARAFF
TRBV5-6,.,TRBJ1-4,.,TGTGCCAGCAGCTTGGGCCGGACTAATGAAAAACTGTTTTTT,CASSLGRTNEKLFF
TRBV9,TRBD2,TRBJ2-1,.,TGTGCCAGCAGCGTAGCCCCTATAGCGGGGGGTGTCAATGAGCAGTTCTTC,CASSVAPIAGGVNEQFF
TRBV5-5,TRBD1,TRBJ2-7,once,TGTGCCAGCAGCATGGGACAGGGGGCCTACGAGCAGTACTTC,CASSMGQGAYEQYF
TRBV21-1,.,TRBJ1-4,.,TGTGCCAGCGGACAGGAACTTAATGAAAAACTGTTTTTT,CASGQELNEKLFF
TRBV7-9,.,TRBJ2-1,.,TGTGCCAGCAGCCTATACGGTGAGCAGTTCTTC,CASSLYGEQFF
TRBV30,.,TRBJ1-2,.,TGTGCCTGGTCGAATGGTAACTATGGCTACACCTTC,CAWSNGNYGYTF
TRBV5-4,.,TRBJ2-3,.,TGTGCCAGCAGCCTTAGGGCGTCAGATACGCAGTATTTT,CASSLRASDTQYF
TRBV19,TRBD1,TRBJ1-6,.,TGTGCCAGTAGTATGGCAGGGGGCGATAATTCACCCCTCCACTTT,CASSMAGGDNSPLHF
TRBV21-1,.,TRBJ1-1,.,TGTGCCAGCAGTTTCTATAAAGCTTTCTTT,CASSFYKAFF
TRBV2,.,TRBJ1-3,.,TGTGCCAGCAGTGTAACAGGCCCCTCTGGAAACACCATATATTTT,CASSVTGPSGNTIYF
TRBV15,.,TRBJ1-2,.,TGTGCCACCTCCGGGGGAACCACCTATGGCTACACCTTC,CATSGGTTYGYTF
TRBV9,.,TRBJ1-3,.,TGTGCCAGCAGCGTAGCTGACTACTCTGGAAACACCATATATTTT,CASSVADYSGNTIYF
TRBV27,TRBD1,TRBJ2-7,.,TGTGCCAGCAGCCAGTGGGGCCGGGACAGACCCTCCTACGAGCAGTACTTC,CASSQWGRDRPSYEQYF
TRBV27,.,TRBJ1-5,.,TGTGCCAGCAGTTTACGAGGTTGGGATCAGCCCCAGCATTTT,CASSLRGWDQPQHF
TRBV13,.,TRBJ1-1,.,TGTGCCAGCAGCTCAATACCGGGACAAGGAGGGGACACTGAAGCTTTCTTT,CASSSIPGQGGDTEAFF
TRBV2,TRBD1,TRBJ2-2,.,TGTGCCAGCAAGTTGGACAGGGGATATGGAGGGGAGCTGTTTTTT,CASKLDRGYGGELFF
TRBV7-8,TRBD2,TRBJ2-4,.,TGTGCCAGCAGCTTAGTTGGTCGGGGGGGCAAAAACATTCAGTACTTC,CASSLVGRGGKNIQYF
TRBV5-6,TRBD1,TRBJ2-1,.,TGTGCCAGCAGCCCTAGACAGGGGGCGAGTAATGAGCAGTTCTTC,CASSPRQGASNEQFF
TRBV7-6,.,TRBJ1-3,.,TGTGCCAGCAGCTTAGGTAGCTCTGGAAACACCATATATTTT,CASSLGSSGNTIYF
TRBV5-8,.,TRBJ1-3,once,TGTGCCAGCAGCTTGGGGAAGATTTCGGGGTACTCTGGAAACACCATATATTTT,CASSLGKISGYSGNTIYF
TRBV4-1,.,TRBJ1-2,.,TGCGCCAGCAGCCAAATTTACGAAAGGTGGGGCTACACCTTC,CASSQIYERWGYTF
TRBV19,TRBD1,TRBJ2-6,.,TGTGCCAGTAGTAGGGGACAGGGGGTCTCTTCTGGGGCCAACGTCCTGACTTTC,CASSRGQGVSSGANVLTF
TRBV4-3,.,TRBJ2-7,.,TGCGCCAGCAGCCAAGATTGGGGGTTCGACGAGCAGTACTTC,CASSQDWGFDEQYF
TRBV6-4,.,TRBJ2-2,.,TGTGCCAGCAGTCCCGGAGAGGGGATGTCCACCGGGGAGCTGTTTTTT,CASSPGEGMSTGELFF
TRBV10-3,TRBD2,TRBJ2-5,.,TGTGCCATCACTCCTAGCGGGGGGGCCCAAGAGACCCAGTACTTC,CAITPSGGAQETQYF
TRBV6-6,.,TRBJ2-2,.,TGTGCCAGCGGTCCCAACAGGGCGAACACCGGGGAGCTGTTTTTT,CASGPNRANTGELFF
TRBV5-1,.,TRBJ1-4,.,TGCGCCAGCAGCTTGGCCGGAAGGGAAAAACTGTTTTTT,CASSLAGREKLFF
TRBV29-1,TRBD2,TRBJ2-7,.,TGCAGCGTTGAAGTAAGCGGGGGGGCTAACGAGCAGTACTTC,CSVEVSGGANEQYF
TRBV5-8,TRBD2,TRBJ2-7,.,TGTGCCAGCAGCTTCAGCGGGGCTGACGAGCAGTACTTC,CASSFSGADEQYF
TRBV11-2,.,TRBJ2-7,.,TGTGCCAGCAGCCCCCCACGGGGCCCCACCTACGAGCAGTACTTC,CASSPPRGPTYEQYF
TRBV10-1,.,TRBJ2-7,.,TGCGCCAGCAGGTATACCCCGAGGGGTTCCGAGCAGTACTTC,CASRYTPRGSEQYF
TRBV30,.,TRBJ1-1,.,TGTGCCTGGGATGGGCGAAACACTGAAGCTTTCTTT,CAWDGRNTEAFF
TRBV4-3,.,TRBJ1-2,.,TGCGCCAGCAGCCAAAACGGAGACTATGGCTACACCTTC,CASSQNGDYGYTF